These 10 T cell receptor beta chains were all obtained from the same sample, sequenced in a study of cytomegalovirus exposure and HLA in healthy donors. This PCR relied on a set of 60 Vbeta primers and 13 Jbeta primers. Clones were read by immunoSEQ multiplex PCR, and TCRdb kept only the in-frame ones, dropping some. The sample yields 140,000 or so clones, around three quarters seen once. Sample: PBMCs. All receptors derive from a man between 40 and 49 years old in good health and CMV-seronegative.

This clone was counted once. The junction departs from the called germline gene at one end, perhaps through a read error. The rearrangement joins TRBV7-2 to TRBJ2-7; 13 bases are shared with TRBD2. The CDR3 is 15 amino acids. Germline V gene sequence: CDR1 SGHTA, CDR2 FQGNSA. CDR3 coding DNA: TGTGCCAGCAGCTTAGCTGGAAAGGGACTAGCGGGGTGGCACTTC. This translates into CASSLAGKGLAGWHF.

The gene calls are TRBV27 and TRBJ2-3; 8 positions agree with TRBD2. The CDR3 sequence is 17 residues long. The trim removed 5 bases at V and 4 bases at J, leaving 14 bases unmatched. Germline loops: CDR1 MNHEY, CDR2 SMNVEV (reference sequence). CDR3 region: CASSARTSWELADTQYF. Written as DNA, the CDR3 is TGTGCCAGCAGTGCCCGGACTAGCTGGGAGTTAGCAGATACGCAGTATTTT.

V usage is TRBV6-1 and J usage is TRBJ2-1, with 7 bases aligning to TRBD1. After removal of 6 bases from V and 3 bases from J, the junction contained 8 bases not matched to a gene. The CDR3 consists of 15 residues. Per the germline V gene, CDR1 is MNHNS and CDR2 is SASEGT. The CDR3 DNA reads TGTGCCAGCAGACAAAGGACAGGAGACTACAATGAGCAGTTCTTC. Amino acids: CASRQRTGDYNEQFF.

V is TRBV27 and J is TRBJ2-2, with a weak D call TRBD1 (6 bases). Germline V gives CDR1 MNHEY, CDR2 SMNVEV (reference sequence). The CDR3 runs 16 residues. Trimming took off 4 bases at V and 3 bases at J, with 15 bases between the two ends. CDR3 coding DNA: TGTGCCAGCAGTTCAACAGGGTGGTGGGACACCGGGGAGCTGTTTTTT. Protein sequence: CASSSTGWWDTGELFF.

J is TRBJ2-2 and V is TRBV9; TRBD2 agrees at 13 bases. The V segment lost 5 bases and the J segment 5 bases; nucleotides outside the gene matches: 12. The CDR3 has 18 residues. The germline gives CDR1 SGDLS, CDR2 YYNGEE. Here the CDR3 reads CASSVYTSGGAATGELFF. The CDR3 coding sequence is TGTGCCAGCAGTGTTTACACTAGCGGGGGGGCTGCGACCGGGGAGCTGTTTTTT.

This rearrangement joins TRBV4-3 to TRBJ2-2; the D is unclear. The CDR3 length is 15 residues. Trimming removed 0 bases from V and 8 bases from J, with 13 bases in between. From germline, CDR1 is LGHNA and CDR2 YSLEER. For the CDR3, the DNA is TGCGCCAGCAGCCAAGACCCAAACACGCCTGGGGAGCTGTTTTTT. Amino acid sequence: CASSQDPNTPGELFF.

Turning to this clone: One junction end disagrees with the germline gene, perhaps due to a read error. The chain combines TRBV7-6 with TRBJ2-1; 11 positions match TRBD1. This CDR3 has 17 residues. Per germline, CDR1 SGHVS and CDR2 FNYEAQ. CDR3 nucleotide sequence: TGTGCCAGCAGCTATCCTCGGACAGGGGGCTCGCTCGATGAGCAGCTCTTC. Its translation is CASSYPRTGGSLDEQLF. The variable domain in full, completed from reference TRBV7-6 and TRBJ2-1, reads GAGVSQSPRYKVTKRGQDVALRCDPISGHVSLYWYRQALGQGPEFLTYFNYEAQQDKSGLPNDRFSAERPEGSISTLTIQRTEQRDSAMYRCASSYPRTGGSLDEQLFGPGTRLTVL.

The chain combines TRBV7-9 with TRBJ1-2; 8 bases fit TRBD1. The CDR3 covers 14 residues. Per germline, CDR1 SEHNR and CDR2 FQNEAQ (reference sequence). With 5 bases clipped from V and 4 bases from J, the junction kept 6 bases outside the gene matches. CDR3 protein: CASSEGDRGYGYTF. For the CDR3, the DNA is TGTGCCAGCAGCGAGGGAGACAGGGGCTATGGCTACACCTTC.

The chain joins TRBV11-2 to TRBJ2-2; D perhaps matches TRBD1 (6 bases). Trimming stripped 5 bases from V and 2 bases from J, with 18 bases between. Looked up from germline, CDR1 is SGHAT and CDR2 is FQNNGV. The CDR3 is 17 amino acids. This CDR3 is CASSQRKGEGNTGELFF. In DNA, the CDR3 is TGTGCCAGCAGCCAGAGGAAGGGGGAAGGAAACACCGGGGAGCTGTTTTTT.

This clone appeared once. V and J are TRBV4-3 and TRBJ2-5, with D unclear. The tail of the sequence fits TRBJ2-7 better, so the J call may be wrong. CDR1 is LGHNA, CDR2 YSLEER, per germline. This CDR3 has 14 residues. The CDR3: CASSYSRNSYEQYF. CDR3 DNA: TGCGCCAGCTCCTACAGCCGGAACTCCTACGAGCAGTACTTC.